These 14 T cell receptor beta chains were sequenced from one sample in a study of OX40 agonist ivuxolimab in advanced cancers. Produced via immunoSEQ multiplex PCR; TCRdb's table is partial and in-frame only. The data show around 63,000 clones, with 85% to 95% seen just once and 20% to 30% held by the top ten. The material was CD4+ or CD8+ T cells sorted from blood, obtained in a trial of the OX40 agonist ivuxolimab. Every receptor here comes from an adult with an advanced solid tumor such as melanoma, head and neck, liver or kidney cancer.

This clone was counted a single time. V and J are TRBV29-1 and TRBJ2-2, with D perhaps assigned TRBD1 or TRBD2 (5 bases each). Trimming removed 3 bases from V and 1 base from J, with 12 bases in between. Germline assignment: CDR1 SQVTM and CDR2 ANQGSEA. CDR3 size: 15 residues. The CDR3 nucleotides are TGCAGCGTTGAGGATAGGGACCTGAACACCGGGGAGCTGTTTTTT. It codes for CSVEDRDLNTGELFF.

This clone occurred once. Compared with germline, one end of the junction differs, possibly owing to a read error. This rearrangement joins TRBV13 to TRBJ2-7, with D unclear. CDR3 length: 17 amino acids. Looked up from germline, CDR1 is PRHDT and CDR2 is FYEKMQ (reference sequence). The CDR3 here is CASSLTPTKAKAYEQCF. CDR3 nucleotides: TGTGCCAGCAGCTTAACCCCAACTAAAGCCAAGGCCTACGAGCAGTGCTTC.

In its sample, this clone was seen a few times. The chain employs TRBV28 and TRBJ1-1; no definite D call. V was trimmed by 10 bases and J by 0 bases, leaving 18 bases between them. Germline CDR1 and CDR2: MDHEN and SYDVKM. The CDR3 contains 15 residues. The chain's CDR3 is CAIAVGYTVNTEAFF. CDR3 bases: TGTGCCATAGCAGTGGGATATACCGTGAACACTGAAGCTTTCTTT.

CDR3 nucleotides: TGTGCCAGTAGTATTAGGGGGGGAAGCTCCTACGAGCAGTACTTC. Amino acids: CASSIRGGSSYEQYF. The chain has TRBV19 and TRBJ2-7, with D maybe TRBD2 (7 bases). The CDR3 has 15 amino acids. V dropped 3 bases and J dropped 0 bases, with 12 bases sitting between them. The germline CDR1 and CDR2 sequences are LNHDA and SQIVND (reference sequence).

This clone came up a few times. V is TRBV19 and J is TRBJ2-1, with D hard to call. V shed 0 bases and J shed 3 bases, with 3 bases lying between them. Looked up from germline, CDR1 is LNHDA and CDR2 is SQIVND (reference sequence). CDR3 size: 13 residues. Here the CDR3 reads CASSIDSYNEQFF. The DNA for the CDR3 is TGTGCCAGTAGTATAGACAGCTACAATGAGCAGTTCTTC.

The rearrangement uses TRBV7-6 and TRBJ2-3; D gene ambiguous. With 4 bases removed from V and 4 bases from J, the gap between germline ends came to 3 bases. CDR1 SGHVS and CDR2 FNYEAQ come from the germline V gene. The CDR3 consists of 11 residues. The CDR3 spells CASSSADTQYF. In DNA, the CDR3 is TGTGCCAGCAGCTCTGCAGATACGCAGTATTTT.

V usage is TRBV5-1 and J usage is TRBJ1-5, with D maybe TRBD1 (6 bases). CDR1 is SGHRS, CDR2 YFSETQ, per germline. Between the trimmed V and J ends, which lost 2 bases and 6 bases, there was a span of 12 bases. CDR3 length: 14 residues. CDR3 amino acids: CASSLSGGGQPQHF. The CDR3 DNA reads as TGCGCCAGCAGCTTAAGTGGGGGCGGTCAGCCCCAGCATTTT.

In its sample, this clone was seen once. J is TRBJ2-3 and V is TRBV28, with D perhaps being TRBD1 or TRBD2 (7 bases each). V lost 3 bases, J lost 5 bases, and 15 bases lay in between. CDR3 length: 15 amino acids. Germline V gene sequence: CDR1 MDHEN, CDR2 SYDVKM. The CDR3 DNA sequence: TGTGCCAGCAGTTTCCCCCCAGGGGGGGAAGATACGCAGTATTTT. Translation gives CASSFPPGGEDTQYF. The variable domain in full, completed from reference TRBV28 and TRBJ2-3, reads DVKVTQSSRYLVKRTGEKVFLECVQDMDHENMFWYRQDPGLGLRLIYFSYDVKMKEKGDIPEGYSVSREKKERFSLILESASTNQTSMYLCASSFPPGGEDTQYFGPGTRLTVL.

The V gene is TRBV27, the J gene TRBJ1-3, with D possibly being TRBD1 (6 bases). The germline gives CDR1 MNHEY, CDR2 SMNVEV (reference sequence). The CDR3 contains 14 residues. With 5 bases removed from V and 1 base from J, the gap between germline ends came to 9 bases. The CDR3 spells CASSLRGSGNTIYF. In DNA, the CDR3 is TGTGCCAGCAGTCTGAGGGGGTCTGGAAACACCATATATTTT.

CDR3 amino acids: CASSLDTNQETQYF. The CDR3 region has the DNA TGTGCCAGCAGCTTGGACACAAATCAAGAGACCCAGTACTTC. This rearrangement joins TRBV5-5 to TRBJ2-5; D is unclear. V lost 0 bases, J lost 2 bases, and 8 bases lay in between. CDR3 length: 14 residues. CDR1 is SGHKS, CDR2 YYEKEE, per germline (reference sequence). Supplemented by reference TRBV5-5 and TRBJ2-5, the full variable domain reads DAGVTQSPTHLIKTRGQQVTLRCSPISGHKSVSWYQQVLGQGPQFIFQYYEKEERGRGNFPDRFSARQFPNYSSELNVNALLLGDSALYLCASSLDTNQETQYFGPGTRLLVL.

The gene calls are TRBV2 and TRBJ1-5; D may be TRBD1 (5 bases). In germline, CDR1 is SNHLY, CDR2 FYNNEI. Trimming stripped 0 bases from V and 5 bases from J, with 5 bases between. This CDR3 is built from 13 residues. The CDR3 region is CASSEARDQPQHF. The CDR3 DNA reads TGTGCCAGCAGTGAAGCCAGGGATCAGCCCCAGCATTTT. The whole variable domain, filled in from reference TRBV2 and TRBJ1-5, reads EPEVTQTPSHQVTQMGQEVILRCVPISNHLYFYWYRQILGQKVEFLVSFYNNEISEKSEIFDDQFSVERPDGSNFTLKIRSTKLEDSAMYFCASSEARDQPQHFGDGTRLSIL.

V and J are TRBV28 and TRBJ2-7; 8 nucleotides align to TRBD2. V lost 8 bases and J lost 2; bases outside the gene matches: 14. Germline V gives CDR1 MDHEN, CDR2 SYDVKM. The CDR3 covers 16 residues. CDR3: CASYSNALAGPYEQYF. CDR3 coding DNA: TGTGCCAGCTATTCAAACGCCCTAGCGGGCCCCTACGAGCAGTACTTC. The variable domain in full, with the rest retrieved from reference TRBV28 and TRBJ2-7, is DVKVTQSSRYLVKRTGEKVFLECVQDMDHENMFWYRQDPGLGLRLIYFSYDVKMKEKGDIPEGYSVSREKKERFSLILESASTNQTSMYLCASYSNALAGPYEQYFGPGTRLTVT.

The chain recombines TRBV5-1 with TRBJ2-7; D is possibly TRBD1 (7 bases). The CDR3 sequence is 10 residues long. CDR1 is SGHRS and CDR2 is YFSETQ in the germline V gene. V lost 9 bases to trimming and J lost 6 bases, with 10 bases between them. The CDR3 spells CANQGGEQYF. The CDR3, as DNA: TGCGCCAATCAGGGGGGCGAGCAGTACTTC. Together with reference TRBV5-1 and TRBJ2-7, the CDR3 gives the full variable domain: KAGVTQTPRYLIKTRGQQVTLSCSPISGHRSVSWYQQTPGQGLQFLFEYFSETQRNKGNFPGRFSGRQFSNSRSEMNVSTLELGDSALYLCANQGGEQYFGPGTRLTVT.

The chain is built from TRBV5-4 and TRBJ2-3, with D perhaps TRBD2 (6 bases). CDR1 is SGHNT, CDR2 YYREEE, per germline (reference sequence). This CDR3 region has 14 residues. Trimming removed 0 bases from V and 4 bases from J, with 9 bases in between. CDR3 protein: CASSLVLAADTQYF. CDR3 nucleotides: TGTGCCAGCAGCTTGGTACTAGCAGCAGATACGCAGTATTTT.